Described below is a single T cell receptor (beta chain) sequence and its context. Its antigen is as yet unknown. PBMCs were stained for CD3, CD4 and CD8, and CD4+ and CD8+ T cells were sorted. Trimming cost V 6 bases and J 1 base, with 12 bases left between them. CDR1 is SQVTM and CDR2 is ANQGSEA in the germline V gene. The CDR3 is 13 residues long. The entry originates in a study of CD8+ T cells in alopecia areata. Reverse transcription of extracted RNA yielded cDNA, which provided the sequencing template. The assay was immunoSEQ multiplex PCR, and TCRdb's table has in-frame clones only and misses some. The sample records about 120,000 clones, approximately 60% being singletons. Findings and limits, study-wide: Clonality was higher in lesional than normal scalp, especially in alopecia totalis/universalis. Clarity of TCR sharing across patients fell short of that in mice, possibly HLA-related. There were also resident alphabeta T cells of normal skin sequenced in scalp samples.

Material for sequencing was CD4+ T cells sorted from blood. This chain links TRBV29-1 with TRBJ1-1; D remains ambiguous. The origin of this receptor is a human donor in good health. The DNA of the CDR3 is TGCAGCGTCTTCTCTGGTGGGAACACTGAAGCTTTCTTT. This sequence encodes CSVFSGGNTEAFF.